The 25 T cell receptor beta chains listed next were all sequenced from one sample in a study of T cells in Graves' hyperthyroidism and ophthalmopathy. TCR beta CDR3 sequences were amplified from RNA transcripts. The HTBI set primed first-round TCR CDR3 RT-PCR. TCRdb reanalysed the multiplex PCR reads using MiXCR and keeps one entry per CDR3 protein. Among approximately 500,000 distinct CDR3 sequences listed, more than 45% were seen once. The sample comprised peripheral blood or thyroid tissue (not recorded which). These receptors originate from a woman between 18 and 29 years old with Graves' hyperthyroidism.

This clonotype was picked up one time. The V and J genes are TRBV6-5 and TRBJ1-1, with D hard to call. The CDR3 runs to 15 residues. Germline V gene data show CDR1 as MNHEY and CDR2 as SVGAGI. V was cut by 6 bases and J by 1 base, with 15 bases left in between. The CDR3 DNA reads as TGTGCCAGCAGGGCCAACCTTGGGGAGAACACTGAAGCTTTCTTT. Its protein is CASRANLGENTEAFF.

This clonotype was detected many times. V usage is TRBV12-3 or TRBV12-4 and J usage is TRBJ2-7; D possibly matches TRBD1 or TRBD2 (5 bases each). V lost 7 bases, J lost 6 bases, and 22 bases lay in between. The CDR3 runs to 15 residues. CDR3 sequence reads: CASTWDGSPAAEQYF. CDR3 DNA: TGTGCCAGCACCTGGGACGGCAGCCCTGCCGCCGAGCAGTACTTC.

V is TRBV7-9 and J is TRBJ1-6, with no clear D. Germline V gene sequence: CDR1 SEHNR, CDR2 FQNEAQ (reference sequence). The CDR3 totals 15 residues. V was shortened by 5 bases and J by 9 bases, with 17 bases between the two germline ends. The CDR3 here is CASSRRASGSSPLHF. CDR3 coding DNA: TGTGCCAGCAGCCGGAGGGCTAGCGGGAGTTCACCCCTCCACTTT. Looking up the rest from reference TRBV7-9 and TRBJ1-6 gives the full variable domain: DTGVSQNPRHKITKRGQNVTFRCDPISEHNRLYWYRQTLGQGPEFLTYFQNEAQLEKSRLLSDRFSAERPKGSFSTLEIQRTEQGDSAMYLCASSRRASGSSPLHFGNGTRLTVT.

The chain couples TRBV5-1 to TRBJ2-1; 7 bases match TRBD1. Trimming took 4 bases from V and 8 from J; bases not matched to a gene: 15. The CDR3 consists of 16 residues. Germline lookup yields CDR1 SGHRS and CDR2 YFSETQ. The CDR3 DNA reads TGCGCCAGCAGCCAAGGCGATACAGGGGCGCGGCATGAGCAGTTCTTC. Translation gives CASSQGDTGARHEQFF.

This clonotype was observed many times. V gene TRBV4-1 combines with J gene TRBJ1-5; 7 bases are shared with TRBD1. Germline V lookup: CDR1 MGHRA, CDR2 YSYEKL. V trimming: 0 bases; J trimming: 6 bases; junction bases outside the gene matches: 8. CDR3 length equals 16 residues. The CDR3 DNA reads TGCGCCAGCAGCCAAGAGGTGACAGGGTGGGGTCAGCCCCAGCATTTT. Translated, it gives CASSQEVTGWGQPQHF.

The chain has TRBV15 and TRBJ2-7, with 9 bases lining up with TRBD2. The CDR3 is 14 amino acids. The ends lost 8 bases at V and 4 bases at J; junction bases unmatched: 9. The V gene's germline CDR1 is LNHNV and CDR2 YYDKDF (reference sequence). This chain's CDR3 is CATAAGGLSYEQYF. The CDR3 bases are TGTGCCACCGCGGCGGGAGGGCTATCATACGAGCAGTACTTC. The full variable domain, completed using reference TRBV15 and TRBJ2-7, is DAMVIQNPRYQVTQFGKPVTLSCSQTLNHNVMYWYQQKSSQAPKLLFHYYDKDFNNEADTPDNFQSRRPNTSFCFLDIRSPGLGDTAMYLCATAAGGLSYEQYFGPGTRLTVT.

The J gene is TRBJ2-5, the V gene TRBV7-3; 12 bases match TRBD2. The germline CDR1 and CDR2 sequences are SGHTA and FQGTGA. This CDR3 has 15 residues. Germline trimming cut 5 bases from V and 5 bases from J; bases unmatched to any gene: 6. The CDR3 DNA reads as TGTGCCAGCAGCGAACTAGCGGGAGGTCTGGAGACCCAGTACTTC. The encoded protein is CASSELAGGLETQYF.

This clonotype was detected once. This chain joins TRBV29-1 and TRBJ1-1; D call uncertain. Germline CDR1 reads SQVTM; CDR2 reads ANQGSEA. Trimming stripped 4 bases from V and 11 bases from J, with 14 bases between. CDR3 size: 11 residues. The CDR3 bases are TGCAGCGTTGTGTACGGGAGGTTGGCTTTCTTT. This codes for CSVVYGRLAFF.

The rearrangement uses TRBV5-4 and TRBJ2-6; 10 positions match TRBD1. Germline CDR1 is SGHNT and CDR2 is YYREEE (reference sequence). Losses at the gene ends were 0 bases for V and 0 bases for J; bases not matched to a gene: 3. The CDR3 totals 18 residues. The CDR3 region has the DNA TGTGCCAGCAGCTTGGTAGGGACAGGGGACTCTGGGGCCAACGTCCTGACTTTC. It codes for CASSLVGTGDSGANVLTF.

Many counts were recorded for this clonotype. The CDR3 DNA is TGTGCCAGCAGCTTAAGTAGCCTTAAGGGGTTTTTCACTGAAGCTTTCTTT. This sequence encodes CASSLSSLKGFFTEAFF. The chain is built from TRBV7-9 and TRBJ1-1, with D possibly matching TRBD1 (5 bases). This CDR3 spans 17 amino acids. V shed 2 bases and J shed 4 bases, with 20 bases lying between them. Germline V gene sequence: CDR1 SEHNR, CDR2 FQNEAQ (reference sequence).

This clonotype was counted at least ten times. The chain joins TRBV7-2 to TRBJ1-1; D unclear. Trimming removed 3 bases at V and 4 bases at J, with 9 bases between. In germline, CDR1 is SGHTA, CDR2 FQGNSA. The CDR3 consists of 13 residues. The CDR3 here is CASSLEPSTEAFF. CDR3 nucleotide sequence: TGTGCCAGCAGCTTGGAACCGAGCACTGAAGCTTTCTTT.

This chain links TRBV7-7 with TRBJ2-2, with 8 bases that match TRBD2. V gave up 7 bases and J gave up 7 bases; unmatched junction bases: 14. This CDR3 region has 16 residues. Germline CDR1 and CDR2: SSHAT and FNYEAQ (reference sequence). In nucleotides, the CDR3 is TGTGCCAGCACCAAGGAAGGAGCGGGAGCGGACGGGGAGCTGTTTTTT. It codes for CASTKEGAGADGELFF. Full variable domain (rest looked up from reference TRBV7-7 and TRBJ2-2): GAGVSQSPRYKVTKRGQDVTLRCDPISSHATLYWYQQALGQGPEFLTYFNYEAQPDKSGLPSDRFSAERPEGSISTLTIQRTEQRDSAMYRCASTKEGAGADGELFFGEGSRLTVL.

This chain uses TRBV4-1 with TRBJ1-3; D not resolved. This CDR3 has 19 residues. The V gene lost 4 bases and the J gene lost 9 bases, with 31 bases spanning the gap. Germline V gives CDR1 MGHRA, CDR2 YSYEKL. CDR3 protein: CASSPSDGLYSPPLGTIYF. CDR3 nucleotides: TGCGCCAGCAGCCCCTCAGACGGACTCTACTCCCCACCTCTCGGCACCATATATTTT.

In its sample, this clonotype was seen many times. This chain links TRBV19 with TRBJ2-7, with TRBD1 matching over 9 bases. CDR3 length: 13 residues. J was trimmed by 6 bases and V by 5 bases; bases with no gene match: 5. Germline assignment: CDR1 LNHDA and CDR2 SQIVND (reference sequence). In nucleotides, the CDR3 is TGTGCCAGTAGTGGCCGGGACAGGGTCGAGCAGTACTTC. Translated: CASSGRDRVEQYF.

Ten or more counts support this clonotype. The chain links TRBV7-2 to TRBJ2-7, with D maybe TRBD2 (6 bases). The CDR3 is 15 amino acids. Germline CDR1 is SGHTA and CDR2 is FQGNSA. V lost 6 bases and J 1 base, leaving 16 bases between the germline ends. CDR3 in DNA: TGTGCCAGCAGAAAATCGCGGGAAGGATCCTACGAGCAGTACTTC. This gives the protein CASRKSREGSYEQYF.

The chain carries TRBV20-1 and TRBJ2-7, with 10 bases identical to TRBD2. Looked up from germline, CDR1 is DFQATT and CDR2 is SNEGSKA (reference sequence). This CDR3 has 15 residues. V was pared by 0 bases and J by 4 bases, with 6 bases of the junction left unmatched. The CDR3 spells CSAREGLAGEYEQYF. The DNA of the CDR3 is TGCAGTGCTAGAGAAGGGCTAGCGGGAGAGTACGAGCAGTACTTC.

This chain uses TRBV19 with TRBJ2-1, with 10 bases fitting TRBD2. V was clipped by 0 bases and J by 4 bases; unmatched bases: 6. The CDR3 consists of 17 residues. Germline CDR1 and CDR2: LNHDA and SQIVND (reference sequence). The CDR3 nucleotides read TGTGCCAGTAGTATAGAACCTAGCGGGGGCGTTTACAATGAGCAGTTCTTC. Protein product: CASSIEPSGGVYNEQFF.

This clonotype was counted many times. For the CDR3, the DNA is TGTGCCAGCAGCCCCGGGACAGGAGCTAATCAGCCCCAGCATTTT. Amino acid sequence: CASSPGTGANQPQHF. The chain links TRBV7-8 to TRBJ1-5; 8 bases line up with TRBD1. Germline V lookup: CDR1 SGHVS, CDR2 FQNEAQ. There are 15 residues in the CDR3. V lost 5 bases and J lost 4; bases outside the gene matches: 7.

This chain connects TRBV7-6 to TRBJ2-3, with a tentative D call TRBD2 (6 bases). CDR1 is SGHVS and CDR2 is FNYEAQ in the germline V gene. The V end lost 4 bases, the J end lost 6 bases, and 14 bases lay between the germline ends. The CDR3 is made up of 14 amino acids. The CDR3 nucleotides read TGTGCCAGCAGCTCCCCCGGGGGACCCGATACGCAGTATTTT. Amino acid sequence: CASSSPGGPDTQYF.

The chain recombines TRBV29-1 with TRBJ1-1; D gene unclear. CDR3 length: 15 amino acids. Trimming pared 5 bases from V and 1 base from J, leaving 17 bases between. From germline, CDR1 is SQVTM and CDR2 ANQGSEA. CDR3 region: CSVRAGDGPNTEAFF. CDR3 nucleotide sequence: TGCAGCGTTAGGGCAGGCGATGGTCCGAACACTGAAGCTTTCTTT.

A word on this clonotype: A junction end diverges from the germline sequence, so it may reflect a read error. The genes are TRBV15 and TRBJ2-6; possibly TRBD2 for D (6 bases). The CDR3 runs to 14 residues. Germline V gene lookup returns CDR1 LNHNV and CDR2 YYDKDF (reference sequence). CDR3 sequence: CATSRAFRGNTEAF. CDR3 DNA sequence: TGTGCCACCAGCAGAGCTTTTCGGGGGAACACTGAAGCTTTC.

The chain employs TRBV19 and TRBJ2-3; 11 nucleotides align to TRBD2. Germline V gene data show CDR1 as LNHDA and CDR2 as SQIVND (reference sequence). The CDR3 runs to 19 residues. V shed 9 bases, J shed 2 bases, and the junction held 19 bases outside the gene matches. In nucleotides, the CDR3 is TGTGCCAGCTCCGCCCTAGCGGGAGGCCAACTTTCCCTCACAGATACGCAGTATTTT. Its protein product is CASSALAGGQLSLTDTQYF.

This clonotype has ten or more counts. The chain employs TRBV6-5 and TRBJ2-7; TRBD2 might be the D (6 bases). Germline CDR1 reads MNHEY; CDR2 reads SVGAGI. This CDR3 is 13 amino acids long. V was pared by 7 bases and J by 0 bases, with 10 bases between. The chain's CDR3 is CASKATSSYEQYF. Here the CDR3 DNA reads TGTGCCAGCAAAGCGACTAGCTCCTACGAGCAGTACTTC.

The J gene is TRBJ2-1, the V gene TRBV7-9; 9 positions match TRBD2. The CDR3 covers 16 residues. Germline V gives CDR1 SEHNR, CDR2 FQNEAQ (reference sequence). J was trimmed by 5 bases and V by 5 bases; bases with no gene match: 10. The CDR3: CASSPVAGDRNNEQFF. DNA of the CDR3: TGTGCCAGCAGCCCCGTAGCGGGAGATCGTAACAATGAGCAGTTCTTC. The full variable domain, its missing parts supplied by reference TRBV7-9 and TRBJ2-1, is DTGVSQNPRHKITKRGQNVTFRCDPISEHNRLYWYRQTLGQGPEFLTYFQNEAQLEKSRLLSDRFSAERPKGSFSTLEIQRTEQGDSAMYLCASSPVAGDRNNEQFFGPGTRLTVL.

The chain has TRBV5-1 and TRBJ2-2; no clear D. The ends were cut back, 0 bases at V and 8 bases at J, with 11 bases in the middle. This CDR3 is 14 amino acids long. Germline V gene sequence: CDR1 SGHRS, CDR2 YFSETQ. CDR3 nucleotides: TGCGCCAGCAGCTTGGCCTCGCTGGCGGGGGAGCTGTTTTTT. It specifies CASSLASLAGELFF.